This is a list of T cell receptor beta chains from one sample in a study of Ad26.COV2.S vaccination and SARS-CoV-2 variants. Repertoires were generated with immunoSEQ multiplex PCR, while TCRdb's copy carries only in-frame clones and drops some. The sample has hundreds of thousands of clones; more than 70% are singletons. This specimen was peripheral blood, taken in a trial of Ad26.COV2.S vaccine versus placebo. These receptors all come from a person aged 18-60 years who received the Ad26.COV2.S COVID-19 vaccine or a placebo. Each CDR3 is given without its conserved first and last residue.

V gene,CDR3 protein
TRBV4-2,ASSPQSGGTQETQY
TRBV18,ASSPTESTEAF
TRBV3-1/TRBV3-2,ASSQVRIQGVGNQPQH
TRBV19,ASSIRGRVYGYT
TRBV5-4,ASRPSANYNEQF
TRBV7-9,ASSLDRRDRGNEQF
TRBV12-3/TRBV12-4,ASASYGTDTQY
TRBV6-6,ASSYERNYGYT
TRBV10-3,AISESSGVEAF
TRBV10-3,AISRQPSGANVLT
TRBV7-7,ASSRTGDGGELF
TRBV3-1/TRBV3-2,ASSAPGQASTDTQY
TRBV6-2/TRBV6-3,ASSPRQGPYYGYT
TRBV19,ASGPGGPRGGELF
TRBV10-3,AIKAGDSGNTIY
TRBV5-1,ASSLDSSPYGYT
TRBV7-2,ASSSRYTQY
TRBV7-8,ASSLGGAKNIQY
TRBV11-2,ASSLESTEAF
TRBV10-3,AISAGRGRTNEKLF
TRBV19,ASSPWTEETQY